The source of this T cell receptor (beta chain) is a study of blood T cell repertoires in COVID-19. Looking at the study overall: Material from acute and convalescent COVID-19 was sourced from the United States, Italy and Spain. Nucleic acid was either cDNA or gDNA, and it came from T cells, B-cell-depleted T cells, or PBMCs.

Germline values: CDR1 GTSNPN, CDR2 SVGIG (reference sequence). CDR3 length: 15 residues. The J segment lost 0 bases and the V segment lost 5 bases, leaving 8 bases of the junction unmatched. Original analysis: Scientists estimated how many nucleated cells there were by amplifying reference gene primers. The protocol was immunoSEQ multiplex PCR, while the TCRdb copy is restricted to in-frame clones and leaves out a portion. Clonal size and the V and J genes are those of that table, whereas D and trimming came from the DNA. The sample includes about 150,000 clones, roughly 89% of them seen just once. The sequencing sample was made of peripheral blood. The receptor was derived from a man aged 30 to 45 with COVID-19, enrolled during active disease. This chain uses TRBV30 with TRBJ2-5, with 8 bases fitting TRBD2. This CDR3 is CAWGDPSGYQETQYF. In DNA, the CDR3 is TGTGCCTGGGGGGACCCTAGCGGGTACCAAGAGACCCAGTACTTC.